This TCR beta chain was profiled in a study of cytomegalovirus exposure and HLA in healthy donors. Study observations and caveats: Some V segments, TRBV6-2 and TRBV6-3 among them, were indistinguishable and were therefore excluded.

As to this clone: Antigen unknown.

PCR used 60 Vbeta primers and 13 Jbeta primers. Measured with immunoSEQ multiplex PCR; TCRdb has only the in-frame clones, and not every one. The sample shows approximately 100,000 clones, roughly 70% of them seen only once. CDR1 MNHEY and CDR2 SMNVEV come from the germline V gene (reference sequence). The CDR3 has 15 amino acids. The V segment lost 2 bases and the J segment 3 bases; nucleotides outside the gene matches: 4. This clonotype was sampled from a male donor in good health and CMV-seropositive. Sequenced input: PBMCs. The V and J genes are TRBV27 and TRBJ1-5; 7 bases fit TRBD1. The CDR3 spells CASSLHRGDNQPQHF. The DNA of the CDR3 is TGTGCCAGCAGTTTACACAGGGGCGACAATCAGCCCCAGCATTTT.